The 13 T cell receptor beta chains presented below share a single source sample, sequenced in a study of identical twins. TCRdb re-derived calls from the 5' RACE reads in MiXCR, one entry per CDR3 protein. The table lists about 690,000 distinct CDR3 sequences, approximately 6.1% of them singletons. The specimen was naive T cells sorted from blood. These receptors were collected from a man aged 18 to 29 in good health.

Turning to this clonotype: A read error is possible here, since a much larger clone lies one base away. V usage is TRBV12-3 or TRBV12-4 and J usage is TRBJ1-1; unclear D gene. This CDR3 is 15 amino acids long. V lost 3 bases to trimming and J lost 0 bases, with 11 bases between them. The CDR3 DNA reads TGTGCCAGCAGTTTGTGTGGCGGCATGAACACTGAAGCTTTCTTT. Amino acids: CASSLCGGMNTEAFF.

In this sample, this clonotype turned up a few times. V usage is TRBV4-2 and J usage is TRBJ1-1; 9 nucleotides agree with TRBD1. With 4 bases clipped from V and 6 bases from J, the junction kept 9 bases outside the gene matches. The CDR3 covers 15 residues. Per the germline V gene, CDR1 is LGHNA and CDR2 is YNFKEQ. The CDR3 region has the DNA TGTGCCAGCAGCCCCGTGGGGACAGGGTTCGCTGAAGCTTTCTTT. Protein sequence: CASSPVGTGFAEAFF.

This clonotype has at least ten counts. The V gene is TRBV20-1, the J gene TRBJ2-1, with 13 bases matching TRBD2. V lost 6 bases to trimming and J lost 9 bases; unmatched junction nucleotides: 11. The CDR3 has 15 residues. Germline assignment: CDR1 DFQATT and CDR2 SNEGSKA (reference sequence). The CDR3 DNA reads TGCAGTGCCGATTCACTAGCGGGAGGGCCGGGTGAGCAGTTCTTC. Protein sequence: CSADSLAGGPGEQFF.

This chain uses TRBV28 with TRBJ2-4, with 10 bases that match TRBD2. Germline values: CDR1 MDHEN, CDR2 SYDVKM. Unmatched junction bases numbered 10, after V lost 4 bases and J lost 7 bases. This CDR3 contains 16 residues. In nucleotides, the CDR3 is TGTGCCAGCAGTTCCCCGGGAGCGGGAGGGGAGAACATTCAGTACTTC. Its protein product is CASSSPGAGGENIQYF.

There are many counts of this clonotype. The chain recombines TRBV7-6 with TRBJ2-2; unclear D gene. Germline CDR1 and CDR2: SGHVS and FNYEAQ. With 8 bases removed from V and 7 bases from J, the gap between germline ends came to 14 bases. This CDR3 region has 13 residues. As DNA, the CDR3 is TGTGCCAGCGCGGTGCTGGGCGGCGGGGAGCTGTTTTTT. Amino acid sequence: CASAVLGGGELFF.

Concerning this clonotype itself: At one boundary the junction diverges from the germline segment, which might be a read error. This CDR3 is CATSAEAGGFFRF. The CDR3 DNA follows: TGTGCCACCAGTGCCGAAGCCGGGGGCTTTTTCCGTTTT. The chain recombines TRBV24-1 with TRBJ1-1; D is perhaps TRBD1 (6 bases). Germline CDR1 is KGHDR and CDR2 is SFDVKD. The CDR3 has 13 amino acids.

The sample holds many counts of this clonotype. Here the CDR3 DNA reads TGTGCCAGCAGCCCGGGGTCCACCGGCCTTTACAATGAGCAGTTCTTC. It is translated as CASSPGSTGLYNEQFF. The chain uses TRBV5-5 and TRBJ2-1, with D perhaps TRBD2 (5 bases). The CDR3 contains 16 residues. V lost 4 bases and J lost 4, with 18 bases in between. Germline values: CDR1 SGHKS, CDR2 YYEKEE (reference sequence).

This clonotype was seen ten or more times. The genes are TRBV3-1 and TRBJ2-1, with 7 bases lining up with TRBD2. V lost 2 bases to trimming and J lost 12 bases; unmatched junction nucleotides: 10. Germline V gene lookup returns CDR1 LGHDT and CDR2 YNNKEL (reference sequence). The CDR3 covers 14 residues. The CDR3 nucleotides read TGTGCCAGCAGCCAACTAGCGGCTCAAAGTCGGCAGTTCTTC. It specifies CASSQLAAQSRQFF.

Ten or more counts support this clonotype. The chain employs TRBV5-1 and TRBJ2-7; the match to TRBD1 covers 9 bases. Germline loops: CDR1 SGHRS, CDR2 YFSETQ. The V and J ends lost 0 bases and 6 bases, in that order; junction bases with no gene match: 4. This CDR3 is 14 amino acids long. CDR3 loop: CASSLGTGDSEQYV. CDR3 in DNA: TGCGCCAGCAGCTTGGGGACAGGGGACTCCGAGCAGTACGTC.

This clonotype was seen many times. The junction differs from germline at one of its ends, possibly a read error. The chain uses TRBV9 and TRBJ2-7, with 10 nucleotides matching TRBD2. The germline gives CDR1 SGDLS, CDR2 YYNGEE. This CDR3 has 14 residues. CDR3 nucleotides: TGCGCCAGCTCTCCTAGCGGGAGCTCCTACGAGCAGTACTTC. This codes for CASSPSGSSYEQYF. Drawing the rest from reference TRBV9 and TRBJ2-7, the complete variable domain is DSGVTQTPKHLITATGQRVTLRCSPRSGDLSVYWYQQSLDQGLQFLIQYYNGEERAKGNILERFSAQQFPDLHSELNLSSLELGDSALYFCASSPSGSSYEQYFGPGTRLTVT.

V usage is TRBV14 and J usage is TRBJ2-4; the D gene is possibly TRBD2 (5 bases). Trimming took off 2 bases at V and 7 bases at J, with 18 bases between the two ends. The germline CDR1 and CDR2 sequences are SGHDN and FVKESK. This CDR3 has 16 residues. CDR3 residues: CASSQLPGNSVNIQYF. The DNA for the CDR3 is TGTGCCAGCAGCCAATTGCCGGGGAATAGTGTGAACATTCAGTACTTC.

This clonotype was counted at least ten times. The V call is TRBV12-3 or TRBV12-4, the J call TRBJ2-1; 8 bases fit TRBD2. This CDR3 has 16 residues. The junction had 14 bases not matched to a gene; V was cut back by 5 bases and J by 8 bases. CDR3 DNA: TGTGCCAGCAGTATGACTAGCGTCCTTTACTCCGATGAGCAGTTCTTC. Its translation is CASSMTSVLYSDEQFF.

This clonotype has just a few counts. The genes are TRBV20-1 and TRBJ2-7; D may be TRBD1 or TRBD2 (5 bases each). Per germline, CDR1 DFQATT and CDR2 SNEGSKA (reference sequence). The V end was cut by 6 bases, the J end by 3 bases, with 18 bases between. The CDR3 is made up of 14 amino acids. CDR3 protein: CSAPEQGENYEQYF. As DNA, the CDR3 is TGCAGTGCCCCGGAGCAGGGAGAAAACTACGAGCAGTACTTC.